These 6 T cell receptor beta chains originate from one sample sequenced in a study of CD8+ T cells in alopecia areata. Extraction of RNA preceded its reverse transcription into cDNA, which served as the sequencing template. Profiled with immunoSEQ multiplex PCR; TCRdb holds only in-frame clones, not every one. The top ten clones hold 0.79% of a sample with about 98,000 clones, 35% to 45% of them seen once. The sample comprised CD4+ T cells sorted from blood. The receptors here all came from a human donor with alopecia areata.

V gene TRBV7-2 combines with J gene TRBJ2-3; no clear D gene. Germline V lookup: CDR1 SGHTA, CDR2 FQGNSA. Deletions cut 4 bases from V and 1 base from J, with 9 bases between. The length of the CDR3 is 14 residues. CDR3 residues: CASSSDAGTDTQYF. The CDR3, as DNA: TGTGCCAGCAGCTCCGACGCGGGCACAGATACGCAGTATTTT.

This clone appeared a few times. The rearrangement uses TRBV30 and TRBJ2-5; 14 positions agree with TRBD2. V was clipped by 3 bases and J by 2 bases; unmatched bases: 11. Germline assignment: CDR1 GTSNPN and CDR2 SVGIG (reference sequence). The CDR3 totals 18 residues. The CDR3 DNA sequence: TGTGCCTGGAGGCCAGGAGGGACTAGCGGGAGAGAACAAGAGACCCAGTACTTC. It is translated as CAWRPGGTSGREQETQYF. Supplemented by reference TRBV30 and TRBJ2-5, the full variable domain reads SQTIHQWPATLVQPVGSPLSLECTVEGTSNPNLYWYRQAAGRGLQLLFYSVGIGQISSEVPQNLSASRPQDRQFILSSKKLLLSDSGFYLCAWRPGGTSGREQETQYFGPGTRLLVL.

This clone showed up just a few times. This rearrangement joins TRBV28 to TRBJ2-7; unclear D gene. The CDR3 has 12 amino acids. Trimming removed 8 bases from V and 3 bases from J, with 11 bases in between. From germline, CDR1 is MDHEN and CDR2 SYDVKM. Here the CDR3 reads CASAGLLYEQYF. The CDR3 coding sequence is TGTGCCAGCGCCGGTCTGCTCTACGAGCAGTACTTC.

This clone has only a few counts. For the CDR3, the DNA is TGTGCCAGCACCGGACAGGGGGCGAGGTACGAGCAGTACTTC. This sequence encodes CASTGQGARYEQYF. The chain is built from TRBV6-6 and TRBJ2-7, with 11 bases lining up with TRBD1. V lost 7 bases and J lost 4; bases outside the gene matches: 6. The CDR3 has 14 amino acids. Germline loops: CDR1 MNHNY, CDR2 SVGAGI (reference sequence).

V is TRBV12-2 and J is TRBJ1-1. TRBV12-2 is flagged as a pseudogene. The CDR3 consists of 10 residues. As DNA, the CDR3 is TGTGCAAGTCGCGGCGGTGAAGCTTTCTTT. Protein: CASRGGEAFF.

J is TRBJ2-2 and V is TRBV30; unclear D gene. Germline assignment: CDR1 GTSNPN and CDR2 SVGIG (reference sequence). Trimming pared 1 base from V and 7 bases from J, leaving 10 bases between. The CDR3 sequence is 13 residues long. The CDR3 here is CAWSGSGNGELFF. CDR3 DNA sequence: TGTGCCTGGAGTGGTTCGGGTAACGGGGAGCTGTTTTTT.